The 10 T cell receptor beta chains reported below all come from one sample, sequenced in a study of blood T cell repertoires in COVID-19 (TCRdb year 2020). Library preparation used the immunoSEQ multiplex PCR assay. The table was pulled from immuneACCESS by TCRdb, which kept in-frame rearrangements only. Such tables lose some clones; where checked, under half of the loss comes from unresolved V genes, and the rest has no known cause. Here the sample has 60,000 to 65,000 clones; roughly three quarters occur a single time. The biggest ten clones account for around 30% of the sample. The sequenced sample was peripheral blood. These receptors all stem from a human donor in a cohort sampled during active COVID-19.

The V and J genes are TRBV6-6 and TRBJ2-7; 7 positions agree with TRBD1. Trimming at V came to 7 bases and at J to 4 bases, leaving 7 bases not matched to a gene. Germline CDR1 is MNHNY and CDR2 is SVGAGI (reference sequence). The CDR3 loop spans 13 amino acids. CDR3 sequence reads: CASTGAGGYEQYF. In nucleotides, the CDR3 is TGTGCCAGCACCGGGGCAGGGGGTTACGAGCAGTACTTC.

The chain links TRBV5-1 to TRBJ2-2; perhaps TRBD2 as D (5 bases). The CDR3 runs 15 residues. Germline CDR1 SGHRS, CDR2 YFSETQ. With 6 bases removed from V and 5 bases from J, the gap between germline ends came to 17 bases. The CDR3 DNA follows: TGCGCCAGCACCCGAACGGGATGGGGAACCGGGGAGCTGTTTTTT. This sequence encodes CASTRTGWGTGELFF.

This chain links TRBV9 with TRBJ2-5, with unresolved D. Germline CDR1 SGDLS, CDR2 YYNGEE. V lost 0 bases and J lost 5, with 8 bases in between. The CDR3 consists of 13 residues. CDR3 amino acids: CASSVGSRETQYF. DNA for the CDR3: TGTGCCAGCAGCGTAGGGAGTAGGGAGACCCAGTACTTC.

This rearrangement joins TRBV6-6 to TRBJ1-5; D might be TRBD1 (6 bases). Trimming took off 8 bases at V and 4 bases at J, with 21 bases between the two ends. The germline V gene has CDR1 MNHNY and CDR2 SVGAGI (reference sequence). CDR3 length equals 16 residues. The CDR3 DNA reads as TGTGCCAGCCTCAATATCGCGGCAGGGGTAAATCAGCCCCAGCATTTT. Encoded protein: CASLNIAAGVNQPQHF.

This clone was found a few times. V usage is TRBV6-2 or TRBV6-3 and J usage is TRBJ2-3; TRBD1 is a possible D gene (5 bases). CDR1 is MNHEY and CDR2 is SVGEGT in the germline V gene. The CDR3 runs to 15 residues. The V end was cut by 6 bases, the J end by 2 bases, with 15 bases between. CDR3 bases: TGTGCCAGCAGCCCGTTCGGCAGGGACACAGATACGCAGTATTTT. Residues: CASSPFGRDTDTQYF.

This clone occurred many times. The V call is TRBV19, the J call TRBJ2-2; D is perhaps TRBD2 (6 bases). The V and J ends lost 5 bases and 4 bases respectively, with 11 bases between them. Germline V lookup: CDR1 LNHDA, CDR2 SQIVND (reference sequence). CDR3 length: 14 amino acids. The CDR3 nucleotides are TGTGCCAGTAGTCGACTAGAGACCACCGGGGAGCTGTTTTTT. Its protein is CASSRLETTGELFF.

With respect to this clone: Mismatch with germline at one junction end may stem from a read error. The chain recombines TRBV7-7 with TRBJ2-2; D perhaps matches TRBD2 (5 bases). Germline V lookup: CDR1 SSHAT, CDR2 FNYEAQ (reference sequence). This CDR3 has 15 amino acids. The CDR3 DNA is TGTGCTAGCACATCCGGGGAAACGAACACCGGGGAGCTGTTTTTT. This encodes CASTSGETNTGELFF. Based on the CDR3 plus reference TRBV7-7 and TRBJ2-2, the full variable domain is GAGVSQSPRYKVTKRGQDVTLRCDPISSHATLYWYQQALGQGPEFLTYFNYEAQPDKSGLPSDRFSAERPEGSISTLTIQRTEQRDSAMYRCASTSGETNTGELFFGEGSRLTVL.

J is TRBJ2-7 and V is TRBV6-5; D unresolved. This CDR3 region has 13 residues. Germline V gene data show CDR1 as MNHEY and CDR2 as SVGAGI. V lost 6 bases to trimming and J lost 7 bases, with 16 bases between them. The CDR3 protein is CASRQTTLREQYF. DNA for the CDR3: TGTGCCAGCAGACAAACTACCTTACGTGAGCAGTACTTC.

This clone was found once. The chain carries TRBV5-5 and TRBJ2-7; perhaps TRBD1 as D (6 bases). Trimming removed 0 bases from V and 6 bases from J, with 13 bases in between. This CDR3 region has 14 residues. Per the germline V gene, CDR1 is SGHKS and CDR2 is YYEKEE (reference sequence). The CDR3 sequence is CASSLGQGWGEQYF. For the CDR3, the DNA is TGTGCCAGCAGCTTGGGTCAGGGGTGGGGCGAGCAGTACTTC.

The chain is built from TRBV5-6 and TRBJ2-2; possibly TRBD2 for D (5 bases). The CDR3 extends over 18 amino acids. The V and J ends lost 1 base and 6 bases respectively, with 22 bases between them. Germline V gene data show CDR1 as SGHDT and CDR2 as YYEEEE. The CDR3 is CASSLRTRVRHGAGELFF. CDR3 nucleotides: TGTGCCAGCAGCTTGCGTACGAGGGTACGTCATGGTGCCGGGGAGCTGTTTTTT. Full variable domain (missing parts from reference TRBV5-6 and TRBJ2-2): DAGVTQSPTHLIKTRGQQVTLRCSPKSGHDTVSWYQQALGQGPQFIFQYYEEEERQRGNFPDRFSGHQFPNYSSELNVNALLLGDSALYLCASSLRTRVRHGAGELFFGEGSRLTVL.